The 25 T cell receptor beta chains presented below share a single source sample, sequenced in a study of technical replicates of blood from several donors. Here immunoSEQ multiplex PCR was the method, and the copy in TCRdb shows in-frame clones only, minus some. Of nearly 95,000 clones listed, about 96% were seen once; the top ten hold approximately 0.37%. Sequenced material: T cells isolated from PBMCs. These receptors came from a human donor in good health.

The CDR3 DNA follows: TGCGCCAGCAGCCTTACTAGTTTGGGCGCCGGGGAGCTGTTTTTT. Its protein product is CASSLTSLGAGELFF. The chain couples TRBV4-3 to TRBJ2-2; maybe TRBD2 (5 bases). The germline V gene has CDR1 LGHNA and CDR2 YSLEER. This CDR3 has 15 residues. V lost 4 bases and J 6 bases, leaving 15 bases between the germline ends.

This clone was picked up a small number of times. This rearrangement joins TRBV19 to TRBJ2-2, with TRBD1 matching over 9 bases. Germline-derived CDR1 and CDR2 are LNHDA and SQIVND (reference sequence). The CDR3 runs 15 residues. Trimming took 4 bases from V and 0 from J; bases not matched to a gene: 0. The CDR3, as DNA: TGTGCCAGTAGTAGACAGGGGGCGAACACCGGGGAGCTGTTTTTT. Translation: CASSRQGANTGELFF. The full variable domain, rest sourced from reference TRBV19 and TRBJ2-2, is DGGITQSPKYLFRKEGQNVTLSCEQNLNHDAMYWYRQDPGQGLRLIYYSQIVNDFQKGDIAEGYSVSREKKESFPLTVTSAQKNPTAFYLCASSRQGANTGELFFGEGSRLTVL.

The chain combines TRBV27 with TRBJ2-7; 9 positions match TRBD2. The CDR3 contains 14 residues. Trimming removed 6 bases from V and 5 bases from J; junction bases left unmatched: 8. Looked up from germline, CDR1 is MNHEY and CDR2 is SMNVEV (reference sequence). The CDR3: CASSLGLASHEQYF. The CDR3 DNA reads TGTGCCAGCAGCCTGGGACTAGCATCCCACGAGCAGTACTTC.

V is TRBV21-1 and J is TRBJ2-7; TRBD1 is taken as the D call from the table, unchecked against the DNA. TRBV21-1 is a pseudogene. The CDR3 length is 15 residues. CDR3 sequence reads: CASGTGRLSVHEQYF. CDR3 in DNA: TGTGCCAGCGGGACAGGTCGGCTTTCTGTCCACGAGCAGTACTTC.

This chain joins TRBV19 and TRBJ1-2; 8 nucleotides align to TRBD1. J gave up 5 bases and V 3 bases, and 8 bases lay outside the gene matches. The CDR3 loop spans 15 amino acids. The germline CDR1 and CDR2 sequences are LNHDA and SQIVND (reference sequence). CDR3 sequence reads: CASSIKDRVLYGYTF. For the CDR3, the DNA is TGTGCCAGTAGTATTAAGGACAGGGTTCTATATGGCTACACCTTC.

In this sample, this clone turned up once. This sequence joins TRBV2 and TRBJ2-1, with a tentative D call TRBD2 (6 bases). V lost 10 bases, J lost 10 bases, and 20 bases lay in between. Germline V gene sequence: CDR1 SNHLY, CDR2 FYNNEI. This CDR3 has 13 residues. CDR3 bases: TGTGCCACCCGAACCCGCAGCGGGCCCGAGCAGTTCTTC. Its protein product is CATRTRSGPEQFF.

V usage is TRBV18 and J usage is TRBJ2-5, with unresolved D. The CDR3 runs to 15 residues. V lost 5 bases and J lost 3, with 16 bases in between. The germline gives CDR1 KGHSH, CDR2 LQKENI. DNA of the CDR3: TGTGCCAGCTCAGATCAGAGGTATCCAGAAGAGACCCAGTACTTC. Translation gives CASSDQRYPEETQYF.

The chain employs TRBV18 and TRBJ1-1, with TRBD1 as a possible D gene (5 bases). The germline V gene has CDR1 KGHSH and CDR2 LQKENI. V was clipped by 3 bases and J by 0 bases, with 11 bases between them. The CDR3 extends over 15 amino acids. The CDR3 is CASSPTVSMNTEAFF. For the CDR3, the DNA is TGTGCCAGCTCACCGACAGTCTCCATGAACACTGAAGCTTTCTTT. The whole variable domain, filled in from reference TRBV18 and TRBJ1-1, reads NAGVMQNPRHLVRRRGQEARLRCSPMKGHSHVYWYRQLPEEGLKFMVYLQKENIIDESGMPKERFSAEFPKEGPSILRIQQVVRGDSAAYFCASSPTVSMNTEAFFGQGTRLTVV.

V gene TRBV7-9 combines with J gene TRBJ2-7; TRBD1 aligns across 9 bases. Germline CDR1 reads SEHNR; CDR2 reads FQNEAQ (reference sequence). V gave up 6 bases and J gave up 2 bases; unmatched junction bases: 17. The CDR3 consists of 18 residues. CDR3 coding DNA: TGTGCCAGCAGACCTCCGGGACAGGGCCCCAAAGGCACCTACGAGCAGTACTTC. Its protein product is CASRPPGQGPKGTYEQYF. The full variable domain, completed using reference TRBV7-9 and TRBJ2-7, is DTGVSQNPRHKITKRGQNVTFRCDPISEHNRLYWYRQTLGQGPEFLTYFQNEAQLEKSRLLSDRFSAERPKGSFSTLEIQRTEQGDSAMYLCASRPPGQGPKGTYEQYFGPGTRLTVT.

This chain uses TRBV19 with TRBJ2-7, with TRBD2 identical over 10 bases. The ends lost 6 bases at V and 4 bases at J; junction bases unmatched: 12. The CDR3 covers 16 residues. Germline loops: CDR1 LNHDA, CDR2 SQIVND (reference sequence). CDR3 DNA sequence: TGTGCCAGTAGCCTCAATGTACCTAGCGGGAGTTACGAGCAGTACTTC. Translation: CASSLNVPSGSYEQYF.

The chain combines TRBV7-9 with TRBJ2-7; TRBD2 aligns across 8 bases. This CDR3 has 16 amino acids. CDR1 and CDR2 from the germline V gene are SEHNR and FQNEAQ (reference sequence). V shed 1 base and J 2 bases; nucleotides not matched to a gene: 7. CDR3 in amino acids: CASSLGLGRAPYEQYF. In DNA, the CDR3 is TGTGCCAGCAGCTTAGGGCTCGGGAGGGCCCCCTACGAGCAGTACTTC. The complete variable domain, with remaining parts taken from reference TRBV7-9 and TRBJ2-7, reads DTGVSQNPRHKITKRGQNVTFRCDPISEHNRLYWYRQTLGQGPEFLTYFQNEAQLEKSRLLSDRFSAERPKGSFSTLEIQRTEQGDSAMYLCASSLGLGRAPYEQYFGPGTRLTVT.

V gene TRBV28 combines with J gene TRBJ1-2; TRBD1 aligns across 7 bases. With V trimmed by 3 bases and J by 8 bases, 9 bases remained unmatched. The CDR3 is made up of 14 amino acids. Germline V gives CDR1 MDHEN, CDR2 SYDVKM. The CDR3 here is CASSFSRGQLGYTF. In nucleotides, the CDR3 is TGTGCCAGCAGTTTTTCAAGGGGACAGCTAGGCTACACCTTC.

This clone was recorded once. J is TRBJ1-2 and V is TRBV11-2, with D unclear. The CDR3 covers 14 residues. The germline CDR1 and CDR2 sequences are SGHAT and FQNNGV. Trimming took off 0 bases at V and 5 bases at J, with 10 bases between the two ends. The CDR3 bases are TGTGCCAGCAGCTTAGACCCCCTAAATTATGGCTACACCTTC. Translation: CASSLDPLNYGYTF. The whole variable domain, remainder taken from reference TRBV11-2 and TRBJ1-2, is EAGVAQSPRYKIIEKRQSVAFWCNPISGHATLYWYQQILGQGPKLLIQFQNNGVVDDSQLPKDRFSAERLKGVDSTLKIQPAKLEDSAVYLCASSLDPLNYGYTFGSGTRLTVV.

The chain joins TRBV15 to TRBJ2-1; 7 positions agree with TRBD2. The V gene end was trimmed by 0 bases and the J gene end by 8 bases; junction bases not matched to a gene: 7. Germline values: CDR1 LNHNV, CDR2 YYDKDF (reference sequence). This CDR3 contains 15 residues. This CDR3 reads CATSRDILALDEQFF. CDR3 nucleotide sequence: TGTGCCACCAGCAGAGATATACTAGCGCTCGATGAGCAGTTCTTC.

The V gene is TRBV11-1, the J gene TRBJ2-7; the D gene is possibly TRBD1 (5 bases). Germline V CDR1 and CDR2: SGHAT, FQDESV (reference sequence). The CDR3 is made up of 14 amino acids. With 4 bases removed from V and 3 bases from J, the gap between germline ends came to 13 bases. CDR3 DNA sequence: TGTGCCAGCAGCTCTGGAACAGGTAGCTACGAGCAGTACTTC. This encodes CASSSGTGSYEQYF.

This clone was detected only once. The V call is TRBV10-3, the J call TRBJ2-1; D perhaps matches TRBD1 (6 bases). The CDR3 is made up of 13 amino acids. Germline values: CDR1 ENHRY, CDR2 SYGVKD. V was clipped by 7 bases and J by 9 bases, with 16 bases between them. CDR3: CAIKQDQGFEQFF. The CDR3 coding sequence is TGTGCCATCAAGCAGGATCAGGGGTTTGAGCAGTTCTTC.

This chain connects TRBV5-1 to TRBJ2-2; maybe TRBD1 (6 bases). Trimming removed 3 bases at V and 3 bases at J, with 21 bases between. The germline V gene encodes CDR1 SGHRS and CDR2 YFSETQ. There are 18 residues in the CDR3. The CDR3 spells CASSWGIQGLRHTGELFF. In DNA, the CDR3 is TGCGCCAGCAGCTGGGGAATACAGGGATTGAGGCACACCGGGGAGCTGTTTTTT.

The V and J genes are TRBV19 and TRBJ2-1; 11 nucleotides line up with TRBD2. The CDR3 runs to 15 residues. V lost 5 bases and J lost 4; bases outside the gene matches: 4. CDR1 is LNHDA, CDR2 SQIVND, per germline (reference sequence). The CDR3 region is CASSVGTSGYNEQFF. CDR3 coding DNA: TGTGCCAGTAGTGTCGGGACTAGCGGTTACAATGAGCAGTTCTTC.

This sequence joins TRBV6-1 and TRBJ1-1; maybe TRBD1 (6 bases). Germline values: CDR1 MNHNS, CDR2 SASEGT. The V end was cut by 7 bases, the J end by 3 bases, with 15 bases between. CDR3 length equals 14 residues. DNA of the CDR3: TGTGCCAGCACCGTCGGGGGGGCGTACACTGAAGCTTTCTTT. It encodes CASTVGGAYTEAFF.

This chain links TRBV28 with TRBJ1-5; no reliable D call. Trimming cost V 3 bases and J 6 bases, with 12 bases left between them. CDR1 and CDR2 (germline): MDHEN, SYDVKM. This CDR3 contains 14 residues. The CDR3 sequence is CASSFWGAAQPQHF. In DNA, the CDR3 is TGTGCCAGCAGTTTTTGGGGAGCCGCTCAGCCCCAGCATTTT.

The genes are TRBV9 and TRBJ1-2, with D possibly being TRBD1 (6 bases). Germline lookup yields CDR1 SGDLS and CDR2 YYNGEE. V lost 3 bases to trimming and J lost 4 bases, with 13 bases between them. This CDR3 has 14 amino acids. CDR3 region: CASSAWDTSYGYTF. CDR3 coding DNA: TGTGCCAGCAGCGCTTGGGACACCTCCTATGGCTACACCTTC.

The genes are TRBV28 and TRBJ2-7; 10 bases line up with TRBD2. CDR1 and CDR2 (germline): MDHEN, SYDVKM. This CDR3 is built from 14 residues. The V gene end was trimmed by 6 bases and the J gene end by 7 bases; junction bases not matched to a gene: 9. CDR3 DNA: TGTGCCAGCAGATCCTTAGCGGGGGGAGAAGAGCAGTACTTC. Translated, it gives CASRSLAGGEEQYF. Variable domain in full (rest from reference TRBV28 and TRBJ2-7): DVKVTQSSRYLVKRTGEKVFLECVQDMDHENMFWYRQDPGLGLRLIYFSYDVKMKEKGDIPEGYSVSREKKERFSLILESASTNQTSMYLCASRSLAGGEEQYFGPGTRLTVT.

The chain employs TRBV29-1 and TRBJ2-2; 15 nucleotides agree with TRBD2. V was clipped by 7 bases and J by 4 bases; unmatched bases: 7. The CDR3 spans 16 residues. Germline V gene lookup returns CDR1 SQVTM and CDR2 ANQGSEA. The chain's CDR3 is CSGWTSGRVGTGELFF. The CDR3 DNA sequence: TGCAGCGGATGGACTAGCGGGAGGGTTGGCACCGGGGAGCTGTTTTTT.

J is TRBJ2-2 and V is TRBV6-5, with D possibly being TRBD2 (6 bases). Trimming took off 2 bases at V and 7 bases at J, with 14 bases between the two ends. This CDR3 has 15 residues. From germline, CDR1 is MNHEY and CDR2 SVGAGI. This CDR3 is CASSYLAGLGGELFF. The CDR3 nucleotides read TGTGCCAGCAGTTACCTGGCGGGACTGGGCGGGGAGCTGTTTTTT.

The genes are TRBV11-2 and TRBJ2-1; weak D call: TRBD2 (5 bases). The CDR3 runs to 15 residues. V lost 0 bases, J lost 1 base, and 7 bases lay in between. Germline CDR1 SGHAT, CDR2 FQNNGV. The CDR3 spells CASSLELGSYNEQFF. CDR3 DNA: TGTGCCAGCAGCTTAGAACTAGGTTCCTACAATGAGCAGTTCTTC.